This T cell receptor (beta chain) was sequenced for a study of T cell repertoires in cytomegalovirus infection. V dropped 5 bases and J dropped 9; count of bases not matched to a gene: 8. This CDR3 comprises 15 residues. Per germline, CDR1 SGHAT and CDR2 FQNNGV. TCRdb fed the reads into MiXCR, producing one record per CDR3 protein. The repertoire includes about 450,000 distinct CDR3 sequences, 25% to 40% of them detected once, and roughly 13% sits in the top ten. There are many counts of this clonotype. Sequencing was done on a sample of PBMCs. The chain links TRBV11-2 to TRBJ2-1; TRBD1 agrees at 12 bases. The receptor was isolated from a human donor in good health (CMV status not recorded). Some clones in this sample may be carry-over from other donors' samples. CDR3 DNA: TGTGCCAGCAGCCATTGGGACAGGGGGCGGGTTGAGCAGTTCTTC. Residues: CASSHWDRGRVEQFF.